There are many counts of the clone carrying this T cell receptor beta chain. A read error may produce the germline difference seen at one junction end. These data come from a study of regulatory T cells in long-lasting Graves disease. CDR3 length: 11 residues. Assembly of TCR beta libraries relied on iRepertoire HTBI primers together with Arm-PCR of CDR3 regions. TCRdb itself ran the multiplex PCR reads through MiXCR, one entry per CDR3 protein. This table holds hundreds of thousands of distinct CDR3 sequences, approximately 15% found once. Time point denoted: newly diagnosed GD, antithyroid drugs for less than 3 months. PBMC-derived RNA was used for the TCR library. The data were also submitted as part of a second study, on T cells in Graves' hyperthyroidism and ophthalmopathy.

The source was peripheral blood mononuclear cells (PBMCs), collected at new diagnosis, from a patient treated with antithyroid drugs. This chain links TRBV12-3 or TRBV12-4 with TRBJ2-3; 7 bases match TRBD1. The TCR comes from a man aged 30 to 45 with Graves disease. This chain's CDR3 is CASSPGTESFF. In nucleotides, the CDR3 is TGTGCCAGCAGCCCGGGGACAGAGTCCTTTTTT.